A selection of T cell receptor beta chains follows, all from one sample in a study of regulatory T cells in long-lasting Graves disease. TCRdb fed the multiplex PCR reads into MiXCR, producing one record per CDR3 protein. The sample has roughly 410,000 distinct CDR3 sequences; 15% are singletons. These data also featured in a second study, about T cells in Graves' hyperthyroidism and ophthalmopathy.

The sample was peripheral blood mononuclear cells (PBMCs), taken at new diagnosis, from a patient treated with antithyroid drugs. The receptors originated from a woman aged 40 to 49 with Graves disease. CDR3s include the opening cysteine and the closing phenylalanine or tryptophan.

J gene,V gene,CDR3 protein
TRBJ2-7,TRBV4-2,CASSQDGGGESDEQYF
TRBJ1-5,TRBV15,CATSRTQVQPQHF
TRBJ2-7,TRBV28,CASRGREWRELKYEQYF
TRBJ1-1,TRBV5-1,CASSLTATVDTEAFF
TRBJ2-1,TRBV27,CASSRTSGTYNEQFF
TRBJ1-5,TRBV28,CASGDIGNQPQHF
TRBJ2-7,TRBV29-1,CSVLDRTYEQYF
TRBJ2-7,TRBV4-1,CASSQVARGHEQYF
TRBJ2-1,TRBV4-3,CASSRLTGYNEQFF
TRBJ1-2,TRBV2,CASSSTGGVGYTF
TRBJ1-6,TRBV2,CASSESQVVSPLHF
TRBJ1-5,TRBV4-1,CASSSIGQQNQPQHF
TRBJ2-3,TRBV6-1,CASSESLAGTWGDTQYF
TRBJ2-7,TRBV29-1,CSVEGQGDYEQYF
TRBJ1-4,TRBV28,CASRVTVATNEKLFF
TRBJ2-5,TRBV28,CASSPTGEEETQYF
TRBJ1-3,TRBV6-2/TRBV6-3,CASSSQAPTSGNTIYF
TRBJ2-2,TRBV2,CASKGDNTGELFF
TRBJ2-7,TRBV19,CASSRSRGQGYEQYF
TRBJ2-1,TRBV28,CASSSRGNEQFF
TRBJ2-7,TRBV18,CASSLSPRDRGFNEQYF
TRBJ2-1,TRBV29-1,CSVLDYPTYNEQFF
TRBJ2-1,TRBV6-5,CASSYSTSGRNEQFF
TRBJ2-4,TRBV20-1,CSVPQGSKNIQYF
TRBJ1-1,TRBV3-1,CASSQDLFTEAFF
TRBJ2-1,TRBV19,CASSKLAGGPWNEQFF
TRBJ1-1,TRBV30,CAWSGEGLTEAFF
TRBJ2-7,TRBV10-2,CASRTGLAGVEQYF
TRBJ2-3,TRBV9,CVSSGTPGAQYF
TRBJ1-1,TRBV5-6,CASSLDGLGAFF
TRBJ1-2,TRBV28,CASSFQGATGYTF
TRBJ2-5,TRBV20-1,CSARPYLYPTLQETQYF
TRBJ2-1,TRBV12-3/TRBV12-4,CASSPPPGEGEQFF
TRBJ2-2,TRBV3-1,CASSQVDTNTGELFF
TRBJ1-3,TRBV11-2,CASSYSIENTIYF
TRBJ1-5,TRBV5-1,CASSLDGYSNQPQHF
TRBJ2-5,TRBV19,CASSIAAGTGLETQYF
TRBJ2-3,TRBV7-2,CASSPTPGLAGDTQYF
TRBJ1-2,TRBV5-5,CASSFPAGYSPYGYTF
TRBJ1-6,TRBV20-1,CSAIGTEQNSPLHF
TRBJ1-1,TRBV11-3,CASSSATHRGNTEAFF
TRBJ2-5,TRBV11-2,CASSLFGTDQETQYF
TRBJ1-6,TRBV19,CASHQGQGRGSPLHF
TRBJ1-2,TRBV7-6,CASSFGGKKNYGYTF
TRBJ1-2,TRBV3-1,CASSFRDRGGYTF
TRBJ2-7,TRBV19,CASSTLWNSYEQYF
TRBJ2-3,TRBV6-5,CASSYSLAGGYTQYF
TRBJ2-1,TRBV30,CAWSTQGNEQFF
TRBJ2-7,TRBV20-1,CSVTRGGGSGLTDEQYF
TRBJ1-5,TRBV20-1,CSVGSGGDQPQHF
TRBJ1-1,TRBV12-3/TRBV12-4,CASNLQGADTEAFF
TRBJ1-2,TRBV30,CAGLLGSYGYTF
TRBJ1-5,TRBV28,CASSFLSQPQHF
TRBJ2-5,TRBV5-1,CASSLVAFETQYF
TRBJ1-5,TRBV30,CAWSEDRTGSNQPQHF
TRBJ2-7,TRBV6-2/TRBV6-3,CASSEEGGGSSYEQYF
TRBJ1-5,TRBV4-1,CASSQRVEGLRSNQPQHF
TRBJ1-5,TRBV20-1,CSASTSGPYSNQPQHF
TRBJ1-2,TRBV12-3/TRBV12-4,CASGTGQFYGYTF
TRBJ2-1,TRBV27,CASSPSRGTSAYNEQFF